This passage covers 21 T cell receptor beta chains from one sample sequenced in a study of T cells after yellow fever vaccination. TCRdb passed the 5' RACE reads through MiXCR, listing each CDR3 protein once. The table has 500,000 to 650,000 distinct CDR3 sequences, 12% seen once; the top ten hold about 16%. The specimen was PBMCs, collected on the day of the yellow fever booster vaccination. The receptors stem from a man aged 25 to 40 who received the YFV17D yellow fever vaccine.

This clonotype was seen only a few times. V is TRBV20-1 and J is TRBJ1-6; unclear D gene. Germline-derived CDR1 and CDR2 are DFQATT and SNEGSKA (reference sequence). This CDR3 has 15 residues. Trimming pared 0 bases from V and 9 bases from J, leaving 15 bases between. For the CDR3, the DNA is TGCAGTGCTAGAGAGTCTGGTATGGGTTCTTCACCCCTCCACTTT. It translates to CSARESGMGSSPLHF.

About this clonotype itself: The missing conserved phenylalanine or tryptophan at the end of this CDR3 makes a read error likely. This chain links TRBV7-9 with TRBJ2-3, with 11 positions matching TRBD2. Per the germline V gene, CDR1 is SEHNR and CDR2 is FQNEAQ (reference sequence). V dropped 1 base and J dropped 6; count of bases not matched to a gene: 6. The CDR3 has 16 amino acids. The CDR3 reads CASSLDSGRAPDTQYS. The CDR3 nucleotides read TGTGCCAGCAGCTTAGATAGCGGGAGGGCCCCGGATACGCAGTATTCT.

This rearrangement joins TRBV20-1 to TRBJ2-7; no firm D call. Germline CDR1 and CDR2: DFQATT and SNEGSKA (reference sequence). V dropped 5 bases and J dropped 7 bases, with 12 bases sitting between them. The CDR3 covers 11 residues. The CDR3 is CSASRTSEQYF. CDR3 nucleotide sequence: TGCAGTGCTTCCCGGACCTCTGAGCAGTACTTC.

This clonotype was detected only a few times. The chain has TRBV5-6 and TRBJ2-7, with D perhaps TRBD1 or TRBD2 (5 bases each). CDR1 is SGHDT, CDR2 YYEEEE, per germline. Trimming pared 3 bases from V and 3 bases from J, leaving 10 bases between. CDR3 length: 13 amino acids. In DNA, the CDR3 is TGTGCCAGCAGCTCCCGGGGCGGCTACGAGCAGTACTTC. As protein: CASSSRGGYEQYF. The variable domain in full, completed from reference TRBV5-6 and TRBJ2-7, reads DAGVTQSPTHLIKTRGQQVTLRCSPKSGHDTVSWYQQALGQGPQFIFQYYEEEERQRGNFPDRFSGHQFPNYSSELNVNALLLGDSALYLCASSSRGGYEQYFGPGTRLTVT.

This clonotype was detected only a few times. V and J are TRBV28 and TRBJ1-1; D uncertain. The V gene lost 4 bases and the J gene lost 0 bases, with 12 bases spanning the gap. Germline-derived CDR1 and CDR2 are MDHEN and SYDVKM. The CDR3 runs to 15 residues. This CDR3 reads CASSWEGSMNTEAFF. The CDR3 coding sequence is TGTGCCAGCAGTTGGGAGGGTTCGATGAACACTGAAGCTTTCTTT.

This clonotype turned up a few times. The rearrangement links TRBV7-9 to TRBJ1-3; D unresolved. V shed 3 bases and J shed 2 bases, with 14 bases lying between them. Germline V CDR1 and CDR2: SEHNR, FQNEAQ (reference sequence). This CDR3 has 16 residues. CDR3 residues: CASSLLAGPPGNTIYF. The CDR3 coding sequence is TGTGCCAGCAGCTTGCTTGCCGGACCCCCTGGAAACACCATATATTTT. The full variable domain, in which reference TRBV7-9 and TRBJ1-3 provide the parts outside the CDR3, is DTGVSQNPRHKITKRGQNVTFRCDPISEHNRLYWYRQTLGQGPEFLTYFQNEAQLEKSRLLSDRFSAERPKGSFSTLEIQRTEQGDSAMYLCASSLLAGPPGNTIYFGEGSWLTVV.

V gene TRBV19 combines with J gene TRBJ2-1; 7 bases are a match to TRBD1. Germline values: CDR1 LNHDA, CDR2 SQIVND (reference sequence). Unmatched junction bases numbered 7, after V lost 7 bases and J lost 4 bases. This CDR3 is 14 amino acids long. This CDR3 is CASIAGTVYNEQFF. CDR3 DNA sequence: TGTGCCAGTATCGCCGGGACAGTATACAATGAGCAGTTCTTC.

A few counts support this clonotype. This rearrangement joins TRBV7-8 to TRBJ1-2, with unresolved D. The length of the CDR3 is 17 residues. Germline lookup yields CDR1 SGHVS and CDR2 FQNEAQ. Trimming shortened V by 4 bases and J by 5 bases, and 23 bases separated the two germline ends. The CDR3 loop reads CASSSVRGSPRVYGYTF. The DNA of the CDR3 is TGTGCCAGCAGCTCCGTACGGGGTTCGCCGCGGGTGTATGGCTACACCTTC.

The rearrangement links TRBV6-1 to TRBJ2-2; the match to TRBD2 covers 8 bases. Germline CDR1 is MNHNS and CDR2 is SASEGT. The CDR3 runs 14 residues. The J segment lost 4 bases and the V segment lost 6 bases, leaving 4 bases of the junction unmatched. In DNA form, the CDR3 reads TGTGCCAGCAGGCAAGCGGGAGTCACCGGGGAGCTGTTTTTT. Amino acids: CASRQAGVTGELFF.

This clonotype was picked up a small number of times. The CDR3 nucleotides read TGTGCCAGCAGCCACCTCTCACCGGGAGACTACGAGCAGTACTTC. Encoded protein: CASSHLSPGDYEQYF. J is TRBJ2-7 and V is TRBV5-5, with D perhaps TRBD2 (6 bases). The CDR3 is made up of 15 amino acids. The ends were cut back, 4 bases at V and 3 bases at J, with 17 bases in the middle. Germline assignment: CDR1 SGHKS and CDR2 YYEKEE (reference sequence).

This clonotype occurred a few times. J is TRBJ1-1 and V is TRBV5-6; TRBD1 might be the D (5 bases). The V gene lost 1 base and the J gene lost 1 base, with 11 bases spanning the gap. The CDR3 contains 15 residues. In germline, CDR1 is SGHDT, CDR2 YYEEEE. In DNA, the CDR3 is TGTGCCAGCAGCTTGTGGGGACCGAGGAACACTGAAGCTTTCTTT. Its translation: CASSLWGPRNTEAFF. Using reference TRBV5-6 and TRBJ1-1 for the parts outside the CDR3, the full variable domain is DAGVTQSPTHLIKTRGQQVTLRCSPKSGHDTVSWYQQALGQGPQFIFQYYEEEERQRGNFPDRFSGHQFPNYSSELNVNALLLGDSALYLCASSLWGPRNTEAFFGQGTRLTVV.

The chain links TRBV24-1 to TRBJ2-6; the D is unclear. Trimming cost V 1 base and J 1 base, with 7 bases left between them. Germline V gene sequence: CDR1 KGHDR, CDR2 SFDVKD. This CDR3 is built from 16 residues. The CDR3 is CATSDFSPSGANVLTF. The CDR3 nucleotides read TGTGCCACCAGTGATTTTAGTCCGTCTGGGGCCAACGTCCTGACTTTC.

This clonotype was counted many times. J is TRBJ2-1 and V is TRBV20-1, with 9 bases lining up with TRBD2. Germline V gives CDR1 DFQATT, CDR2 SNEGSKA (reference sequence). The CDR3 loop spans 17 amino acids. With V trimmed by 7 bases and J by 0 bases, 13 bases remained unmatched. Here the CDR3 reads CSGAGGITLSSYNEQFF. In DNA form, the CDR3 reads TGCAGTGGGGCGGGAGGGATAACCCTAAGCTCCTACAATGAGCAGTTCTTC.

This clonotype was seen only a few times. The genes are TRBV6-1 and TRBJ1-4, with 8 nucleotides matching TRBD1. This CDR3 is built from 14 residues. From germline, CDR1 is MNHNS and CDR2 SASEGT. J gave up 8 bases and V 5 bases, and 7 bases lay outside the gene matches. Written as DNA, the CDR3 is TGTGCCAGCAGTCAACAGGGGGGGATGGAAAAACTGTTTTTT. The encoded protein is CASSQQGGMEKLFF.

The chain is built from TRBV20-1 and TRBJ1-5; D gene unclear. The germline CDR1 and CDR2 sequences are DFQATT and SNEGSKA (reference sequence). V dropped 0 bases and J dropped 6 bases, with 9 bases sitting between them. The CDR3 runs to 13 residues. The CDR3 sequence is CSAREVGLQPQHF. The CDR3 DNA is TGCAGTGCTAGAGAAGTGGGCCTTCAGCCCCAGCATTTT.

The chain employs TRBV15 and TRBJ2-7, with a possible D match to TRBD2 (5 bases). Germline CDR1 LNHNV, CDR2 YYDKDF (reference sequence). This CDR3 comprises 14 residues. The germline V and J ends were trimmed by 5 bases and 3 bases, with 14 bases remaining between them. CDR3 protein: CATSGSSGGYEQYF. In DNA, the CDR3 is TGTGCCACCAGCGGATCCTCAGGAGGCTACGAGCAGTACTTC. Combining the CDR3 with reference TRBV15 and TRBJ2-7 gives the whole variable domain DAMVIQNPRYQVTQFGKPVTLSCSQTLNHNVMYWYQQKSSQAPKLLFHYYDKDFNNEADTPDNFQSRRPNTSFCFLDIRSPGLGDTAMYLCATSGSSGGYEQYFGPGTRLTVT.

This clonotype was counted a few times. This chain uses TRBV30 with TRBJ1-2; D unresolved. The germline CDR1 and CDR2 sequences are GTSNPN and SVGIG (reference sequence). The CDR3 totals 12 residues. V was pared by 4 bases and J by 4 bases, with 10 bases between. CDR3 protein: CAWNRRSYGYTF. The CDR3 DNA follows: TGTGCCTGGAATAGACGGTCCTATGGCTACACCTTC.

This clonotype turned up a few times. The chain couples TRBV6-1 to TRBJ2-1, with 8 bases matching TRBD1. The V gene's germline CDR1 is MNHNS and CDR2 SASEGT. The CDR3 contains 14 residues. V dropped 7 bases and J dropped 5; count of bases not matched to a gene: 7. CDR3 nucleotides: TGTGCCAGCAAGGCGACAGGGGTGAACAATGAGCAGTTCTTC. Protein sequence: CASKATGVNNEQFF.

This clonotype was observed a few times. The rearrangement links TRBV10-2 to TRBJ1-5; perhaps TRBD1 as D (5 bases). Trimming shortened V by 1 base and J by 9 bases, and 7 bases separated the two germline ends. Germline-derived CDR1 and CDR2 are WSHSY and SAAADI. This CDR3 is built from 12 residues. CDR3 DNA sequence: TGCGCCAGCAGTGAGTTCAGGGCGCCCCAGCATTTT. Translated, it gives CASSEFRAPQHF.

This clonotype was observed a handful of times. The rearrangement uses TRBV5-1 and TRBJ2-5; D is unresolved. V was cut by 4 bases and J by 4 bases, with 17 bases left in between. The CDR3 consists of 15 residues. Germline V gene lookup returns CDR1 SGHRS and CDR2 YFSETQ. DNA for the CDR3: TGCGCCAGCAGCCTAGGTATTGGTCTTGTAGAGACCCAGTACTTC. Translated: CASSLGIGLVETQYF.

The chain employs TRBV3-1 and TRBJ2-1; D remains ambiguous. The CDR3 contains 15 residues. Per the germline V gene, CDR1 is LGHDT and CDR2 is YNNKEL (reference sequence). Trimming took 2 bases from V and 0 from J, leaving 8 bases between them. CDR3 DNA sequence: TGTGCCAGCAGCCAAACACAGAGCTCCTACAATGAGCAGTTCTTC. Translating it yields CASSQTQSSYNEQFF.